Reported below is one TCR beta chain. Its antigen is undetermined. These data originate in a study of T cells in Graves' hyperthyroidism and ophthalmopathy. Whole-study results and caveats: Most expanded thyroid clonotypes above 0.001 also appeared in blood.

V shed 6 bases and J shed 5 bases, with 20 bases lying between them. The germline V gene encodes CDR1 LNHDA and CDR2 SQIVND (reference sequence). The CDR3 consists of 15 residues. No ophthalmopathy progression within 18 months constituted stable Graves' hyperthyroidism. The PBMCs were taken from 10 ml of fresh peripheral blood. RNA transcripts provided the source from which TCR beta CDR3 regions were amplified. The study used the HTBI primer set for a first-round RT-PCR of the TCR CDR3. Via MiXCR, TCRdb re-called the multiplex PCR reads, giving one row per CDR3 protein. This sample has approximately 360,000 distinct CDR3 sequences, with approximately 25% found just once.

This clonotype originated in a man aged 50 or older with Graves' hyperthyroidism. This chain uses TRBV19 with TRBJ2-7; D not certain. The sequencing input was blood. The CDR3 here is CASSQRLEEEDEQYF. The CDR3 region has the DNA TGTGCCAGTAGCCAGCGCCTAGAGGAAGAGGACGAGCAGTACTTC.